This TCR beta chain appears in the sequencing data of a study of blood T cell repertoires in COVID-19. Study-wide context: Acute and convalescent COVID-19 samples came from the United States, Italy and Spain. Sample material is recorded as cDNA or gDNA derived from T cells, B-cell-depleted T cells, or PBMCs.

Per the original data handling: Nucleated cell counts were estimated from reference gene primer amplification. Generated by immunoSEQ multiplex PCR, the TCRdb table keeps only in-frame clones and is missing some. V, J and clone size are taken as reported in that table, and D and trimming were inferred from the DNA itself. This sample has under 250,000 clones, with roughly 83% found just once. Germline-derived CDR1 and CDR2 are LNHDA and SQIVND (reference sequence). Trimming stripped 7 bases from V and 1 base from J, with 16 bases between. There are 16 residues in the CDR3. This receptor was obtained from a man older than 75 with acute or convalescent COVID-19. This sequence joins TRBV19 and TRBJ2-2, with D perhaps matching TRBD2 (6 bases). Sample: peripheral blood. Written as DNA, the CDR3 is TGTGCCAGTAACGGGGGAGGCAGGGAGAACACCGGGGAGCTGTTTTTT. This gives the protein CASNGGGRENTGELFF.